The 21 T cell receptor beta chains given below trace back to one sample, sequenced in a study of shared clonotypes between healthy human individuals. The assay was immunoSEQ multiplex PCR, and TCRdb's table has in-frame clones only and misses some. The table records 650,000 to 700,000 clones, about nine tenths of them present only once. Sample: memory CD8+ T cells from PBMCs. Subset in this sample: CD45RO+ cells pooled with CCR7-negative TemRA cells. These receptors were obtained from a man aged 18 to 30 in good health. Some clones in this sample may be carry-over from other donors' samples.

The chain has TRBV5-5 and TRBJ2-1; 7 nucleotides align to TRBD2. The CDR3 length is 16 residues. From germline, CDR1 is SGHKS and CDR2 YYEKEE (reference sequence). Unmatched junction bases numbered 18, after V lost 6 bases and J lost 9 bases. The CDR3 nucleotides are TGTGCCAGCACCAGCCGGACTAGGTTGGGTCTTATTGAGCAGTTCTTC. Its protein is CASTSRTRLGLIEQFF.

The chain employs TRBV11-2 and TRBJ2-2; D is unresolved. V gave up 4 bases and J gave up 3 bases, with 15 bases separating them. Germline V lookup: CDR1 SGHAT, CDR2 FQNNGV. The CDR3 loop spans 16 amino acids. DNA of the CDR3: TGTGCCAGCAGCTGGACGGGTGAAAGTTACACCGGGGAGCTGTTTTTT. This codes for CASSWTGESYTGELFF. Combining the CDR3 with reference TRBV11-2 and TRBJ2-2 gives the whole variable domain EAGVAQSPRYKIIEKRQSVAFWCNPISGHATLYWYQQILGQGPKLLIQFQNNGVVDDSQLPKDRFSAERLKGVDSTLKIQPAKLEDSAVYLCASSWTGESYTGELFFGEGSRLTVL.

The chain employs TRBV7-9 and TRBJ2-1; D is ambiguous. Germline CDR1 is SEHNR and CDR2 is FQNEAQ (reference sequence). This CDR3 has 15 amino acids. With 3 bases removed from V and 0 bases from J, the gap between germline ends came to 9 bases. This chain's CDR3 is CASSFSLSSYNEQFF. DNA for the CDR3: TGTGCCAGCAGCTTCAGCCTGAGCTCCTACAATGAGCAGTTCTTC.

CDR3 residues: CASSWDSGSFGDYNEQFF. CDR3 bases: TGTGCCAGCAGCTGGGACTCTGGCTCGTTCGGAGACTACAATGAGCAGTTCTTC. The chain employs TRBV5-6 and TRBJ2-1, with D tentatively TRBD2 (6 bases). The CDR3 is 18 residues long. Germline loops: CDR1 SGHDT, CDR2 YYEEEE. Trimming took off 3 bases at V and 3 bases at J, with 22 bases between the two ends.

This clone was counted between two and nine times. The gene calls are TRBV10-1 and TRBJ1-1; 10 nucleotides line up with TRBD1. This CDR3 spans 14 amino acids. V lost 6 bases, J lost 2 bases, and 3 bases stayed unmatched. Germline assignment: CDR1 WNHNN and CDR2 SYGVQD (reference sequence). The CDR3: CASSGQGENTEAFF. In nucleotides, the CDR3 is TGCGCCAGCAGCGGACAGGGGGAAAACACTGAAGCTTTCTTT.

The chain couples TRBV9 to TRBJ2-5; D possibly matches TRBD1 or TRBD2 (5 bases each). Germline V gene data show CDR1 as SGDLS and CDR2 as YYNGEE. The CDR3 covers 15 residues. Deletions cut 3 bases from V and 1 base from J, with 13 bases between. CDR3 nucleotide sequence: TGTGCCAGCAGCGCGTCGGGACGGCCCCAAGAGACCCAGTACTTC. Protein sequence: CASSASGRPQETQYF.

This chain links TRBV14 with TRBJ2-3; 7 bases line up with TRBD2. V gave up 1 base and J gave up 7 bases; unmatched junction bases: 14. The CDR3 has 17 residues. Germline CDR1 and CDR2: SGHDN and FVKESK. CDR3 residues: CASSQAPGAGARYTQYF. In DNA form, the CDR3 reads TGTGCCAGCAGCCAAGCCCCCGGGGCGGGAGCACGATATACGCAGTATTTT.

This clone was observed once. The chain links TRBV19 to TRBJ2-1, with D perhaps matching TRBD2 (6 bases). The CDR3 is 15 residues long. Trimming cost V 6 bases and J 3 bases, with 15 bases left between them. The V gene's germline CDR1 is LNHDA and CDR2 SQIVND (reference sequence). The CDR3 bases are TGTGCCAGTAGGGTCGACAGACTAGGCTACAATGAGCAGTTCTTC. Amino acid sequence: CASRVDRLGYNEQFF. The full variable domain, completed using reference TRBV19 and TRBJ2-1, is DGGITQSPKYLFRKEGQNVTLSCEQNLNHDAMYWYRQDPGQGLRLIYYSQIVNDFQKGDIAEGYSVSREKKESFPLTVTSAQKNPTAFYLCASRVDRLGYNEQFFGPGTRLTVL.

The rearrangement joins TRBV9 to TRBJ2-1; D remains unclear. The CDR3 has 13 residues. V was pared by 4 bases and J by 4 bases, with 9 bases between. Germline V CDR1 and CDR2: SGDLS, YYNGEE. The CDR3 spells CASSQTNYNEQFF. Written as DNA, the CDR3 is TGTGCCAGCAGCCAAACGAATTACAATGAGCAGTTCTTC.

The gene calls are TRBV6-1 and TRBJ1-2; the D gene is possibly TRBD1 (6 bases). CDR1 and CDR2 (germline): MNHNS, SASEGT. Trimming shortened V by 7 bases and J by 4 bases, and 19 bases separated the two germline ends. This CDR3 comprises 15 residues. CDR3 protein: CASTEPPGAVYGYTF. Written as DNA, the CDR3 is TGTGCCAGCACCGAGCCCCCGGGGGCGGTCTATGGCTACACCTTC.

The V and J genes are TRBV4-1 and TRBJ2-1, with D unclear. The length of the CDR3 is 18 residues. V dropped 4 bases and J dropped 0 bases, with 19 bases sitting between them. Per the germline V gene, CDR1 is MGHRA and CDR2 is YSYEKL. CDR3 sequence reads: CASSPVTPTLRSYNEQFF. The CDR3, as DNA: TGCGCCAGCAGCCCGGTGACCCCGACTCTTCGCTCCTACAATGAGCAGTTCTTC.

The chain has TRBV5-1 and TRBJ2-1; 10 nucleotides match TRBD2. The trim removed 4 bases at V and 6 bases at J, leaving 7 bases unmatched. Germline assignment: CDR1 SGHRS and CDR2 YFSETQ. The CDR3 runs to 15 residues. CDR3 bases: TGCGCCAGCAGCCTGCGACTAGCGGGCCTCAATGAGCAGTTCTTC. Encoded protein: CASSLRLAGLNEQFF.

The CDR3 protein is CASSQTGGGFLLEKLFF. CDR3 in DNA: TGTGCCAGCAGCCAGACAGGGGGCGGTTTCCTTTTGGAAAAACTGTTTTTT. The rearrangement links TRBV7-9 to TRBJ1-4, with 10 bases that match TRBD1. V gave up 5 bases and J gave up 8 bases; unmatched junction bases: 14. The CDR3 sequence is 17 residues long. The germline V gene encodes CDR1 SEHNR and CDR2 FQNEAQ (reference sequence).

The rearrangement links TRBV5-4 to TRBJ2-1; possibly TRBD1 for D (6 bases). The V and J ends lost 4 bases and 5 bases respectively, with 16 bases between them. There are 15 residues in the CDR3. Germline CDR1 reads SGHNT; CDR2 reads YYREEE (reference sequence). The CDR3 DNA sequence: TGTGCCAGCAGCCCCCGACAGGTGGAGAACAATGAGCAGTTCTTC. Amino acid sequence: CASSPRQVENNEQFF.

The chain employs TRBV7-9 and TRBJ2-7, with a tentative D call TRBD1 (5 bases). Germline CDR1 and CDR2: SEHNR and FQNEAQ (reference sequence). This CDR3 contains 14 residues. Between the trimmed V and J ends, which lost 4 bases and 5 bases, there was a span of 15 bases. The CDR3 coding sequence is TGTGCCAGCAGCTCCGCCGGGTCCAGGGACGAGCAGTACTTC. Translation: CASSSAGSRDEQYF.

This chain connects TRBV7-9 to TRBJ2-2; D is unclear. Germline V CDR1 and CDR2: SEHNR, FQNEAQ (reference sequence). CDR3 length: 16 amino acids. The V gene lost 3 bases and the J gene lost 7 bases, with 18 bases spanning the gap. CDR3 protein: CASSFPVGFVSGELFF. The CDR3 DNA is TGTGCCAGCAGCTTCCCCGTGGGTTTCGTCAGCGGGGAGCTGTTTTTT.

The chain employs TRBV6-1 and TRBJ1-5; 7 nucleotides agree with TRBD1. Germline-derived CDR1 and CDR2 are MNHNS and SASEGT. The CDR3 runs to 13 residues. Trimming removed 6 bases from V and 6 bases from J; junction bases left unmatched: 5. DNA of the CDR3: TGTGCCAGCAGCGACAGGGTCGGTCAGCCCCAGCATTTT. Translated, it gives CASSDRVGQPQHF.

The CDR3 bases are TGTGCCAGCAGTGGCCCGGACAGTGAAGCTTTCTTT. This codes for CASSGPDSEAFF. This chain connects TRBV6-1 to TRBJ1-1; D is possibly TRBD1 (6 bases). V was shortened by 4 bases and J by 7 bases, with 10 bases between the two germline ends. The CDR3 extends over 12 amino acids. CDR1 is MNHNS, CDR2 SASEGT, per germline.

This chain uses TRBV28 with TRBJ1-3, with D tentatively TRBD1 (6 bases). Germline V gives CDR1 MDHEN, CDR2 SYDVKM. V dropped 11 bases and J dropped 2 bases, with 13 bases sitting between them. The CDR3 is 13 residues long. For the CDR3, the DNA is TGTGCCGGGACCAGGGGAACTGGAAACACCATATATTTT. Residues: CAGTRGTGNTIYF. Full variable domain (outside the CDR3, taken from reference TRBV28 and TRBJ1-3): DVKVTQSSRYLVKRTGEKVFLECVQDMDHENMFWYRQDPGLGLRLIYFSYDVKMKEKGDIPEGYSVSREKKERFSLILESASTNQTSMYLCAGTRGTGNTIYFGEGSWLTVV.

The V gene is TRBV11-2, the J gene TRBJ2-5; 8 bases map to TRBD1. CDR3 length: 13 residues. Germline assignment: CDR1 SGHAT and CDR2 FQNNGV. Unmatched junction bases numbered 5, after V lost 6 bases and J lost 5 bases. The CDR3 region is CASRPRGQETQYF. The CDR3 DNA follows: TGTGCCAGCAGGCCCAGGGGGCAGGAGACCCAGTACTTC.

The gene calls are TRBV28 and TRBJ1-1, with D possibly being TRBD1 (6 bases). CDR3 length: 12 residues. The ends were cut back, 6 bases at V and 11 bases at J, with 16 bases in the middle. Germline lookup yields CDR1 MDHEN and CDR2 SYDVKM. The CDR3 region is CASSSGTPGAFF. CDR3 DNA: TGTGCCAGCAGCTCCGGGACACCGGGCGCTTTCTTT.